This TCR beta chain was identified during a study of human T cells and chemical hapten exposure. Time point defined: healthy volunteer bleed at 6 weeks. The template was total RNA from unfractionated whole blood. Trimming took off 1 base at V and 2 bases at J, with 11 bases between the two ends. The length of the CDR3 is 15 residues. CDR1 LNHNV and CDR2 YYDKDF come from the germline V gene (reference sequence). In the library, unique molecular identifiers were attached to individual cDNA molecules. Original methodology: The median was 95,638 TCRs per sample, ranging 23,224 to 690,600. TCRdb reprocessed the RACE reads with MiXCR, giving one entry per CDR3 protein. Here the V and J calls rest on TCRdb's processing, not on the authors' analysis. Of around 45,000 distinct CDR3 sequences listed, about 4% are singletons. This clonotype appeared many times. Its antigen is unidentified. Study-wide findings and caveats: TCRs above 1 in 1000 frequency stayed constant with DPC sensitization.

The TCR was taken from a human donor in good health. Some clones in this sample may be carry-over from other donors' samples. The sequencing sample was made of whole blood. The chain recombines TRBV15 with TRBJ1-2; D call uncertain. This chain's CDR3 is CATSRVPEQNYGYTF. The CDR3 nucleotides read TGTGCCACCAGCAGAGTACCCGAACAGAACTATGGCTACACCTTC.